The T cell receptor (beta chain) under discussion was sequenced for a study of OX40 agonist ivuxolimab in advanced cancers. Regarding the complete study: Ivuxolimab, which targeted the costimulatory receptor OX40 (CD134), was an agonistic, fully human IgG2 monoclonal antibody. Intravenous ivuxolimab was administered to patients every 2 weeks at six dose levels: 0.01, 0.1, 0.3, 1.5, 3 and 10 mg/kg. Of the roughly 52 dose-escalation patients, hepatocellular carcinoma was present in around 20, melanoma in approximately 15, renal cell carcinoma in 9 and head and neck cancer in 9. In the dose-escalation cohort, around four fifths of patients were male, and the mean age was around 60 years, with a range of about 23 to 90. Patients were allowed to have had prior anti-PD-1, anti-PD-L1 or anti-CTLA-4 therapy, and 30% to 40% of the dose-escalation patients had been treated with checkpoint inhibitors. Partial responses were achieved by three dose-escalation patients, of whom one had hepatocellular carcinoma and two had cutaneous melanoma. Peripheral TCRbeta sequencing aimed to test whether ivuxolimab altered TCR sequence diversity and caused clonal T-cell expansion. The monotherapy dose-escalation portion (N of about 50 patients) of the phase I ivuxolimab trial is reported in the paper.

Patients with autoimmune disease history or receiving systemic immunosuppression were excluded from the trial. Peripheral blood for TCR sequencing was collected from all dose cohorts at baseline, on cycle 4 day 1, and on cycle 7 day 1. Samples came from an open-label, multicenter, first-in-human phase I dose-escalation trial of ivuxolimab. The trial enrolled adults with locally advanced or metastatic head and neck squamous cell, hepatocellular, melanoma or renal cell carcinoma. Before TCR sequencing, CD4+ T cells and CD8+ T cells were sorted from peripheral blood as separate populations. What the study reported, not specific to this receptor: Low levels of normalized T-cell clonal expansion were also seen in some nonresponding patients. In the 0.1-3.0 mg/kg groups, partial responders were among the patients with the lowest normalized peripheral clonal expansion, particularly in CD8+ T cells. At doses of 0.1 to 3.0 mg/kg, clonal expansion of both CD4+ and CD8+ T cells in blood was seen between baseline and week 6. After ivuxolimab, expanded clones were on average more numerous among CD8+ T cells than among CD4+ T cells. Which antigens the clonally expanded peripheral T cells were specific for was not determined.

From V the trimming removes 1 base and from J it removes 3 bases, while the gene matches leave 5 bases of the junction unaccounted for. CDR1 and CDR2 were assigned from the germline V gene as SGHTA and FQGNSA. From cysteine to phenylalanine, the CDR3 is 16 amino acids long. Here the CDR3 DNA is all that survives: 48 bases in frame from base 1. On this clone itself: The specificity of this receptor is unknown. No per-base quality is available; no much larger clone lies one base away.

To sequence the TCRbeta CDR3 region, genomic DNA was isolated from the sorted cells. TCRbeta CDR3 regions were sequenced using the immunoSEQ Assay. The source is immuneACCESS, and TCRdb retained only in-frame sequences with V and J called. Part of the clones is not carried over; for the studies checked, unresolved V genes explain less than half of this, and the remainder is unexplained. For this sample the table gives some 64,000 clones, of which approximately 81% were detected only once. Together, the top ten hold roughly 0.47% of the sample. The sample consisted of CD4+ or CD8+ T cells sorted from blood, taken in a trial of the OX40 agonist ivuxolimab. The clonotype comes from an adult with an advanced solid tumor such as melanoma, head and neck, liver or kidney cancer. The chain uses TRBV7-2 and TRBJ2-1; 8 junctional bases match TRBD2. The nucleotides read TGTGCCAGCAGCTTAGTCCCGGGAGGGTTCTACAATGAGCAGTTCTTC. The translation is CASSLVPGGFYNEQFF.